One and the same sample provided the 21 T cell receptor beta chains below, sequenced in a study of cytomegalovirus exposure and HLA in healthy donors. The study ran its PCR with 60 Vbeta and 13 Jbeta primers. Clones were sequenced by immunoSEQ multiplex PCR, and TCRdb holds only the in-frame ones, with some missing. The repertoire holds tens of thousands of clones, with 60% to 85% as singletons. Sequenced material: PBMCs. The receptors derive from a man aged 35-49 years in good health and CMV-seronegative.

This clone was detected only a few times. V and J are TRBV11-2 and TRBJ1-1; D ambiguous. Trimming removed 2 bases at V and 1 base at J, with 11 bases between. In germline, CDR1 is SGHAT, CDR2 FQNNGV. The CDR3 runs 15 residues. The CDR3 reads CASSLNPGTNTEAFF. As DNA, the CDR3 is TGTGCCAGCAGCTTAAACCCAGGTACGAACACTGAAGCTTTCTTT.

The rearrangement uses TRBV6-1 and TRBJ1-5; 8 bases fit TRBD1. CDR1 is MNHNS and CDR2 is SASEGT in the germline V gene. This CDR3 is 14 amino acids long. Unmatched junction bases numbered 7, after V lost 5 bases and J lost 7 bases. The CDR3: CASSLDRAEQPQHF. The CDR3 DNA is TGTGCCAGCAGTCTGGACAGGGCGGAACAGCCCCAGCATTTT.

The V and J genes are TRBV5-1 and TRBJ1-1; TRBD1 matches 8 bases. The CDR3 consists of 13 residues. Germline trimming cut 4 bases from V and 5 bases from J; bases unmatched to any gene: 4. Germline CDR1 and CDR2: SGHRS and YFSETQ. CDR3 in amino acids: CASSLQGGTEAFF. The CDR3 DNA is TGCGCCAGCAGCCTACAGGGGGGTACTGAAGCTTTCTTT.

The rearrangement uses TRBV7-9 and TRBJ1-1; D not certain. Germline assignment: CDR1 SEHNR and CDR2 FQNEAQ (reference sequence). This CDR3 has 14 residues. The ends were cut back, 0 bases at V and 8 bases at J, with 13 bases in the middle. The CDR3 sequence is CASSLAYRVREAFF. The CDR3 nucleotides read TGTGCCAGCAGCTTAGCTTACCGTGTCAGGGAAGCTTTCTTT.

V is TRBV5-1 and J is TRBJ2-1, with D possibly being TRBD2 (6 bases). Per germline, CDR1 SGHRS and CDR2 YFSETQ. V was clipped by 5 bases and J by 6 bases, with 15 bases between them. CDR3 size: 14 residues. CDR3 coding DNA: TGCGCCAGCAGACGGGTTCTCGGGGGCAATGAGCAGTTCTTC. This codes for CASRRVLGGNEQFF.

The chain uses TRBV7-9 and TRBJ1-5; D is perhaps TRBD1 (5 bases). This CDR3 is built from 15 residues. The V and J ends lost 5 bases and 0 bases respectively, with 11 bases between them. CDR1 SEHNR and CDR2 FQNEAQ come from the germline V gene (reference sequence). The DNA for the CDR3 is TGTGCCAGCAGCCGCGGGGGGGATAGCAATCAGCCCCAGCATTTT. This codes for CASSRGGDSNQPQHF.

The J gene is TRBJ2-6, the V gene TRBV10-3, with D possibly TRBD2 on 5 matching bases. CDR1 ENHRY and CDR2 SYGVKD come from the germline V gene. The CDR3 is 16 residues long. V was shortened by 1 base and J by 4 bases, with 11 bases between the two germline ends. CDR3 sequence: CAISEYGGLGANVLTF. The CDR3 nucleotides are TGTGCCATCAGTGAGTACGGAGGCTTGGGGGCCAACGTCCTGACTTTC.

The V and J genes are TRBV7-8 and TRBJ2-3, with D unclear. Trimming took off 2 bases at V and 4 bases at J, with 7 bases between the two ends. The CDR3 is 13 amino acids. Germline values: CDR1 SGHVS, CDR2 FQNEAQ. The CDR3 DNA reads TGTGCCAGCAGCTTAAGTAGCCCAGATACGCAGTATTTT. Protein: CASSLSSPDTQYF.

CDR3 nucleotides: TGCAGCGTCGATGGATACCCCCAGGACGAGCAGTACTTC. It is translated as CSVDGYPQDEQYF. The rearrangement joins TRBV29-1 to TRBJ2-7; D not resolved. From germline, CDR1 is SQVTM and CDR2 ANQGSEA. This CDR3 comprises 13 residues. The germline V and J ends were trimmed by 6 bases and 5 bases, with 17 bases remaining between them.

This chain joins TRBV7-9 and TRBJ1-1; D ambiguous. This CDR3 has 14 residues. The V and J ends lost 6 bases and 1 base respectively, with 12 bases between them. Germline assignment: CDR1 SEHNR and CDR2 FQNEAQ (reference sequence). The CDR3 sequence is CASRSGSANTEAFF. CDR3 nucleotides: TGTGCCAGCAGATCGGGGTCGGCGAACACTGAAGCTTTCTTT. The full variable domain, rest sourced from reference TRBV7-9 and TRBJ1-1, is DTGVSQNPRHKITKRGQNVTFRCDPISEHNRLYWYRQTLGQGPEFLTYFQNEAQLEKSRLLSDRFSAERPKGSFSTLEIQRTEQGDSAMYLCASRSGSANTEAFFGQGTRLTVV.

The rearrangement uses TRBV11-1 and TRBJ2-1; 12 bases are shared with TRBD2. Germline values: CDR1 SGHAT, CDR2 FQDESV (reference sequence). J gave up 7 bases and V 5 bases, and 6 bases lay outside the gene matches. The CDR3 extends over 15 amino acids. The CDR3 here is CASSPGTSGPNEQFF. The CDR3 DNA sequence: TGTGCCAGCAGCCCCGGGACTAGCGGGCCGAATGAGCAGTTCTTC.

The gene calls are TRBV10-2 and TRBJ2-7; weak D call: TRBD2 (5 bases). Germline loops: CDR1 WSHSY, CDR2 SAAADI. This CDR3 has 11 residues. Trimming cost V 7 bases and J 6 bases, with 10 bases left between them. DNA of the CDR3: TGCGCCAGCATGACGGCGGGCGAGCAGTACTTC. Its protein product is CASMTAGEQYF.

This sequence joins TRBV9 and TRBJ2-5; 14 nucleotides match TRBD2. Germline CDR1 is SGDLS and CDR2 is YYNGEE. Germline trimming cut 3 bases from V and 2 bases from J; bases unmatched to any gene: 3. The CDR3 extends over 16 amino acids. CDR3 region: CASSARTSGRQETQYF. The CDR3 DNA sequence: TGTGCCAGCAGCGCACGGACTAGCGGGAGGCAAGAGACCCAGTACTTC.

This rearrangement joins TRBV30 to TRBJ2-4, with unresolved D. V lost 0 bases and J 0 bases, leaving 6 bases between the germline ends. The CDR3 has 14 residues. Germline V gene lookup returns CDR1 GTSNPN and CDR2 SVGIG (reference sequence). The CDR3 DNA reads TGTGCCTGGAGTGTACGCGGAGCCAAAAACATTCAGTACTTC. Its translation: CAWSVRGAKNIQYF.

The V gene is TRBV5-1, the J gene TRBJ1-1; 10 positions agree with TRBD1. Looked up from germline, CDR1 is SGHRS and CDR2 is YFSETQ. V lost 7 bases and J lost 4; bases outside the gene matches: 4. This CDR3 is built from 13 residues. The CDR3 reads CASGGQGLTEAFF. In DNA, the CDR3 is TGCGCCAGCGGGGGACAGGGGCTCACTGAAGCTTTCTTT.

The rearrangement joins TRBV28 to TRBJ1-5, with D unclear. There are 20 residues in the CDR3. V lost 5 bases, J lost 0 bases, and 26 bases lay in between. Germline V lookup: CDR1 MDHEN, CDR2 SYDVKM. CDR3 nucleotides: TGTGCCAGCAGTCCGTTTTTTGAAACGGGGAGTGTTAATAGCAATCAGCCCCAGCATTTT. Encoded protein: CASSPFFETGSVNSNQPQHF. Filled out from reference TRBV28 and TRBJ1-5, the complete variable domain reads DVKVTQSSRYLVKRTGEKVFLECVQDMDHENMFWYRQDPGLGLRLIYFSYDVKMKEKGDIPEGYSVSREKKERFSLILESASTNQTSMYLCASSPFFETGSVNSNQPQHFGDGTRLSIL.

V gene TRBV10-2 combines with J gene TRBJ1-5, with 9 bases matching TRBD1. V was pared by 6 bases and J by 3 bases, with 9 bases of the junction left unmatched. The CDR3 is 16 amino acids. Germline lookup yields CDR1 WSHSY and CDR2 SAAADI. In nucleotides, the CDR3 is TGCGCCAGCAGAGATCCCGGGACAGGGTCCAATCAGCCCCAGCATTTT. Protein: CASRDPGTGSNQPQHF.

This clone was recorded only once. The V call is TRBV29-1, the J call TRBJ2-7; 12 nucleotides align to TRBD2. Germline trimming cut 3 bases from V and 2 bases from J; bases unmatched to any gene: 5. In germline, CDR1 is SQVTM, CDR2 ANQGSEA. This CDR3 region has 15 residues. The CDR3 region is CSVEQPSGGAYEQYF. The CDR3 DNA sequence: TGCAGCGTTGAGCAGCCTAGCGGGGGGGCCTACGAGCAGTACTTC.

The CDR3 region has the DNA TGTGCCAGCAGCTTTCAGCGGGGGGCGGGGAATGAGCAGTTCTTC. Protein product: CASSFQRGAGNEQFF. V gene TRBV7-2 combines with J gene TRBJ2-1, with 9 bases identical to TRBD2. Per the germline V gene, CDR1 is SGHTA and CDR2 is FQGNSA. This CDR3 has 15 residues. V was pared by 3 bases and J by 7 bases, with 7 bases of the junction left unmatched.

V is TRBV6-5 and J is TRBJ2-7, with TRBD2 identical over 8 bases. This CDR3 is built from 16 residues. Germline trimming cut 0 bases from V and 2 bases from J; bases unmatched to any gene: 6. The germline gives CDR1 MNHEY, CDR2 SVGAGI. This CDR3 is CASSYSLAGVTYEQYF. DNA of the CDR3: TGTGCCAGCAGTTACTCTCTAGCGGGCGTTACCTACGAGCAGTACTTC.

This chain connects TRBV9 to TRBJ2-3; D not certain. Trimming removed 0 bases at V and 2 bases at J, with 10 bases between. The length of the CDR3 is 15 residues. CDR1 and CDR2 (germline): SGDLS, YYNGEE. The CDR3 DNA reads TGTGCCAGCAGCGTAGATCGGCGGAACACAGATACGCAGTATTTT. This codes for CASSVDRRNTDTQYF.